The 8 T cell receptor beta chains reported below all come from one sample, sequenced in a study of T-cell memory formation after mild COVID-19. TCRdb independently ran MiXCR on the 5' RACE reads; one entry per CDR3 protein. The sample includes 190,000 or so distinct CDR3 sequences, under 30% of them seen just once. Material: PBMCs or a T cell subset sorted from them (not recorded which). Receptors originate from an adult woman who had mild COVID-19 (a few samples of this study predate the infection). Cell type and time point are not known.

The chain couples TRBV4-2 to TRBJ2-7; D call uncertain. The germline gives CDR1 LGHNA, CDR2 YNFKEQ. This CDR3 has 13 amino acids. The V gene lost 4 bases and the J gene lost 4 bases, with 11 bases spanning the gap. For the CDR3, the DNA is TGTGCCAGCAGCCTCCTGAACCGGTACGAGCAGTACTTC. It specifies CASSLLNRYEQYF.

This clonotype was seen only a few times. The V call is TRBV7-2, the J call TRBJ2-1, with TRBD2 identical over 7 bases. V trimming: 2 bases; J trimming: 0 bases; junction bases outside the gene matches: 7. Per the germline V gene, CDR1 is SGHTA and CDR2 is FQGNSA. This CDR3 comprises 17 residues. The CDR3 nucleotides read TGTGCCAGCAGCTTACGTCCTAGCGGATTCTCCTACAATGAGCAGTTCTTC. Protein product: CASSLRPSGFSYNEQFF.

This chain joins TRBV10-3 and TRBJ2-5; D unclear. The CDR3 is 13 residues long. V lost 0 bases and J 5 bases, leaving 7 bases between the germline ends. CDR1 and CDR2 from the germline V gene are ENHRY and SYGVKD. The DNA of the CDR3 is TGTGCCATCAGTGAGTCTGGTGAGGAGACCCAGTACTTC. Its translation is CAISESGEETQYF.

The chain links TRBV7-8 to TRBJ2-3; the match to TRBD1 covers 9 bases. This CDR3 region has 16 residues. V dropped 1 base and J dropped 4; count of bases not matched to a gene: 6. Germline V gene data show CDR1 as SGHVS and CDR2 as FQNEAQ. CDR3 loop: CASSLVRGQGPDTQYF. The CDR3 nucleotides are TGTGCCAGCAGCTTAGTAAGGGGACAGGGCCCAGATACGCAGTATTTT.

The chain combines TRBV7-3 with TRBJ1-1; 7 positions agree with TRBD1. This CDR3 is 16 amino acids long. The trim removed 5 bases at V and 0 bases at J, leaving 9 bases unmatched. Germline CDR1 is SGHTA and CDR2 is FQGTGA. The CDR3 DNA sequence: TGTGCCAGCAGCCCAGGGGGAAGAGTCATGAACACTGAAGCTTTCTTT. Amino acids: CASSPGGRVMNTEAFF.

To note about this clonotype: Germline is not matched at one junction end, which may reflect a read error. V and J are TRBV11-2 and TRBJ2-1; D not resolved. CDR3 length: 21 residues. Per germline, CDR1 SGHAT and CDR2 FQNNGV. CDR3 in amino acids: CAISLDRRLQLTYSSYNEQFF. The CDR3 DNA is TGTGCCATCAGCTTAGATCGGCGGCTACAACTTACCTACAGCTCCTACAATGAGCAGTTCTTC.

This chain uses TRBV20-1 with TRBJ2-1; 14 bases map to TRBD2. CDR1 and CDR2 (germline): DFQATT, SNEGSKA (reference sequence). With 1 base clipped from V and 6 bases from J, the junction kept 8 bases outside the gene matches. This CDR3 is built from 17 residues. Here the CDR3 reads CSARGLEGLAGANEQFF. CDR3 nucleotides: TGCAGTGCTAGAGGCCTGGAGGGACTAGCGGGAGCCAATGAGCAGTTCTTC.

The V gene is TRBV7-9, the J gene TRBJ2-3; D not resolved. CDR1 is SEHNR, CDR2 FQNEAQ, per germline (reference sequence). This CDR3 contains 11 residues. V shed 5 bases and J shed 7 bases, with 7 bases lying between them. The CDR3 nucleotides are TGTGCCAGCAGCACGAGTTATACGCAGTATTTT. Its protein product is CASSTSYTQYF. Complete variable domain (other parts from reference TRBV7-9 and TRBJ2-3): DTGVSQNPRHKITKRGQNVTFRCDPISEHNRLYWYRQTLGQGPEFLTYFQNEAQLEKSRLLSDRFSAERPKGSFSTLEIQRTEQGDSAMYLCASSTSYTQYFGPGTRLTVL.